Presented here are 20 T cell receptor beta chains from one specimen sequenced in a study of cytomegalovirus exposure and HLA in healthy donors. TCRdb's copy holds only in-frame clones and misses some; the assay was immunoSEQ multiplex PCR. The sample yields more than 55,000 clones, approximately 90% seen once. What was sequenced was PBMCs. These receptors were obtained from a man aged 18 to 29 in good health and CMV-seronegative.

The CDR3 coding sequence is TGTGCCAGCAGTGGAGGGGGTTCGGGGGCCAACGTCCTGACTTTC. It translates to CASSGGGSGANVLTF. The chain couples TRBV6-4 to TRBJ2-6; D is perhaps TRBD1 (6 bases). In germline, CDR1 is MRHNA, CDR2 SNTAGT. This CDR3 region has 15 residues. V dropped 4 bases and J dropped 4 bases, with 11 bases sitting between them.

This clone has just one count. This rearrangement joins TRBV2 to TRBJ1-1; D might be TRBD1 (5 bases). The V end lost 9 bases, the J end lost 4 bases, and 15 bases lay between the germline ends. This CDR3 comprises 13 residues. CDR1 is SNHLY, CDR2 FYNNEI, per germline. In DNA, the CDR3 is TGTGCCAGTAGGTACCAGGGTAGCACTGAAGCTTTCTTT. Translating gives CASRYQGSTEAFF.

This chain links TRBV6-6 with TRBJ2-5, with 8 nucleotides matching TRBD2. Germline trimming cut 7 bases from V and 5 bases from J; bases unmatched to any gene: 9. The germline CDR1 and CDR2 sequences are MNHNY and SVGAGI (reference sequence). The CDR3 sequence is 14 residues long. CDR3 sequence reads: CASISGGAGETQYF. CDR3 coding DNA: TGTGCCAGCATCTCCGGGGGGGCTGGGGAGACCCAGTACTTC.

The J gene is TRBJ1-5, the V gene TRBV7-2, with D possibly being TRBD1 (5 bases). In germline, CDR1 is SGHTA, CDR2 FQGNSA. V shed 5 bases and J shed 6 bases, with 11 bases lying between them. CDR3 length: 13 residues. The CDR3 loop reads CASSIAQGQPQHF. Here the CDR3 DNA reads TGTGCCAGCAGCATCGCCCAGGGTCAGCCCCAGCATTTT.

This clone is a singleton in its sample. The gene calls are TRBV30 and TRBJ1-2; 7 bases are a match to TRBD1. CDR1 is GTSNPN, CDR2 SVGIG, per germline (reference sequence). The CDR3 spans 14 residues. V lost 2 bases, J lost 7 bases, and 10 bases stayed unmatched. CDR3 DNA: TGTGCCTGGAGTTTAACAGGGGATGTGGTTGGCTACACCTTC. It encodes CAWSLTGDVVGYTF.

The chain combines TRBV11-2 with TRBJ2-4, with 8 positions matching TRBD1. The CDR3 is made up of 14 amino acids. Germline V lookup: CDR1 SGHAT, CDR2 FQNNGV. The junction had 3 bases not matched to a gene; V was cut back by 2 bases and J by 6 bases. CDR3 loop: CASSLFDRGNIQYF. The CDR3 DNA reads TGTGCCAGCAGCTTATTCGACAGGGGAAACATTCAGTACTTC.

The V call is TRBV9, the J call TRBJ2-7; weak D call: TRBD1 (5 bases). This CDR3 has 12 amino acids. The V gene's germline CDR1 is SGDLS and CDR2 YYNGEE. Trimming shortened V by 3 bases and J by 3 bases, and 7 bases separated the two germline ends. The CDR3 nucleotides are TGTGCCAGCAGCGGGCAGGGCTACGAGCAGTACTTC. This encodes CASSGQGYEQYF.

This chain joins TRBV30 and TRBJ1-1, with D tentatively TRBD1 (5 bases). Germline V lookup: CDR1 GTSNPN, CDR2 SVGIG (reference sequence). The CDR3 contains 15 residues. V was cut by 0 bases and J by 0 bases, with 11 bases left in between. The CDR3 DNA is TGTGCCTGGAGTGTATCAGGGTTCATGAACACTGAAGCTTTCTTT. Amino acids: CAWSVSGFMNTEAFF.

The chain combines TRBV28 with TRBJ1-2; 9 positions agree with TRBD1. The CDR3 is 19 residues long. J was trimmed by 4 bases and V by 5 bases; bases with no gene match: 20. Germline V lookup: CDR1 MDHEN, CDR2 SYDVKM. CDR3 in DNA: TGTGCCAGCAGTCGGAGAATACTACCGGGACAGGGCTTTAGCTATGGCTACACCTTC. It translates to CASSRRILPGQGFSYGYTF.

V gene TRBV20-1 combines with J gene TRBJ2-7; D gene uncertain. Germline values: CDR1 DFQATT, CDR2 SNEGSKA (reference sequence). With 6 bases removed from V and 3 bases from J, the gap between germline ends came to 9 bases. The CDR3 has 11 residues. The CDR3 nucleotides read TGCAGTGCCCCTATCTTCTACGAGCAGTACTTC. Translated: CSAPIFYEQYF.

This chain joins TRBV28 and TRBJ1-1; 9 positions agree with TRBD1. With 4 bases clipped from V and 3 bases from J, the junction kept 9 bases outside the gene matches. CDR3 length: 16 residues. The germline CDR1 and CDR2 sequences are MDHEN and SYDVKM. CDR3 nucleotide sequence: TGTGCCAGCAGTTCTATACAGGGGGCCGGCGACACTGAAGCTTTCTTT. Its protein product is CASSSIQGAGDTEAFF.

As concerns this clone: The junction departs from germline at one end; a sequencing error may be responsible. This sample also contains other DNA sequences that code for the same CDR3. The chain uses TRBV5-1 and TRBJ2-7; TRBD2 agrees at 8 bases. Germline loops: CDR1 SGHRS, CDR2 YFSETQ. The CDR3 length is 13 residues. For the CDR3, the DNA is TGCGCCAGCAGCTTAGGGACTAGGCAAGAGCAGTATTTC. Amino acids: CASSLGTRQEQYF.

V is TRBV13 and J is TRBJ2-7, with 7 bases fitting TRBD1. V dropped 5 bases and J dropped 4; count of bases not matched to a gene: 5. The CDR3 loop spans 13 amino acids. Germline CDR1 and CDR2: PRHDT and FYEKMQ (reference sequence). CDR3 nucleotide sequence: TGTGCCAGCAGCCGTAAACAGGGGTACGAGCAGTACTTC. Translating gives CASSRKQGYEQYF.

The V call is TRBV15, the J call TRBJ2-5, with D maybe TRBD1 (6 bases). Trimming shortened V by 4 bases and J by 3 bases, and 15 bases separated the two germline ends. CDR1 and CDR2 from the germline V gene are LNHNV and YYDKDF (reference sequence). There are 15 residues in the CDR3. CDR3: CATSIPDSVKETQYF. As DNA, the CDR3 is TGTGCCACCAGCATTCCGGACAGCGTAAAAGAGACCCAGTACTTC.

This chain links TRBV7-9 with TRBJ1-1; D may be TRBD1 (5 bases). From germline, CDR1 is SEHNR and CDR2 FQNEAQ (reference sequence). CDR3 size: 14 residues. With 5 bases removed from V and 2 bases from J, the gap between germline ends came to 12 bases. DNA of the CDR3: TGTGCCAGCAGCCCACTGGGGGGTAACACTGAAGCTTTCTTT. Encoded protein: CASSPLGGNTEAFF.

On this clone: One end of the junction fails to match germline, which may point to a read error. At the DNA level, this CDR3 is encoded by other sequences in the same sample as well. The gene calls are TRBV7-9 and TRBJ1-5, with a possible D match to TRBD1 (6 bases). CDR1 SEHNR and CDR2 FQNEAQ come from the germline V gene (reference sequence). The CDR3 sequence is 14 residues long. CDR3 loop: CASSKQGNNQPQHF. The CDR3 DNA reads TGTGCCAGCAGCAAACAGGGCAACAATCAGCCCCAACATTTT.

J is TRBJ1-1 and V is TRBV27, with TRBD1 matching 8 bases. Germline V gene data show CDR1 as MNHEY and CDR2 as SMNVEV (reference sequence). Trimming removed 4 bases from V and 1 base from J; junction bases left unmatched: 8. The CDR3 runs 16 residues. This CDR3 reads CASSSLTGARNTEAFF. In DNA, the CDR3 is TGTGCCAGCAGTTCCCTGACAGGGGCGAGGAACACTGAAGCTTTCTTT.

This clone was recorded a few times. As DNA, the CDR3 is TGTGCCAGCAGACCCGGGACAGGATTCAATCAGCCCCAGCATTTT. The encoded protein is CASRPGTGFNQPQHF. This chain joins TRBV6-6 and TRBJ1-5; TRBD1 aligns across 8 bases. Losses at the gene ends were 6 bases for V and 3 bases for J; bases not matched to a gene: 7. Germline CDR1 reads MNHNY; CDR2 reads SVGAGI (reference sequence). This CDR3 spans 15 amino acids.

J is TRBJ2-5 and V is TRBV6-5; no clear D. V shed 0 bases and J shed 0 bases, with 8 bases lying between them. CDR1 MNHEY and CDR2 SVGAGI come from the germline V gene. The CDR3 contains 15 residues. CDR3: CASSYSIQNQETQYF. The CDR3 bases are TGTGCCAGCAGTTACTCGATACAGAACCAAGAGACCCAGTACTTC.

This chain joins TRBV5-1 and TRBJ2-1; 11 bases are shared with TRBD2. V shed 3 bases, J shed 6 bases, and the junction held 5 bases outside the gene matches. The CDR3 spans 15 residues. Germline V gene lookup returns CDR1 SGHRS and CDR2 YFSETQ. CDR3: CASSSLAGVSNEQFF. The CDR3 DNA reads TGCGCCAGCAGCTCACTAGCGGGAGTGTCCAATGAGCAGTTCTTC.